These T cell receptor beta chains were read from a single sample in a study of cytomegalovirus exposure and HLA in healthy donors. Here immunoSEQ multiplex PCR was the method, and the copy in TCRdb shows in-frame clones only, minus some. The table shows 55,000 to 75,000 clones, with about 91% occurring only once. The material sequenced was PBMCs. Receptors were obtained from a man aged 18 to 30 in good health and CMV-seronegative. Both conserved end residues are part of each CDR3. A D gene is named only where the DNA matches it firmly. Clone size is stated in some rows and not others, as once, few, many or a class when expanded.

d_call | j_call | clone_size | v_call | cdr3_nt | cdr3_aa
TRBD1 | TRBJ1-4 | . | TRBV7-9 | TGTGCCAGCAGCTTCCGGGACAGGGGTGAAAAACTGTTTTTT | CASSFRDRGEKLFF
. | TRBJ1-5 | . | TRBV5-6 | TGTGCCAGCAGCCGGACAGCGCCTCGGCGCAATCAGCCCCAGCATTTT | CASSRTAPRRNQPQHF
. | TRBJ2-2 | . | TRBV7-9 | TGTGCCAGCAGCCCGACGAGCGGAGACACCGGGGAGCTGTTTTTT | CASSPTSGDTGELFF
TRBD2 | TRBJ2-7 | . | TRBV6-5 | TGTGCCAGCAGGAGGAGCGGGAGGGGCGAGCAGTACTTC | CASRRSGRGEQYF
. | TRBJ2-7 | . | TRBV11-2 | TGTGCCAGCAGGCAGACAGGCCGCCTCTCCTACGAGCAGTACTTC | CASRQTGRLSYEQYF
. | TRBJ1-5 | . | TRBV6-5 | TGTGCCAGCAGTTCTCTTGGGACACCATCGGGTCAGCCCCAGCATTTT | CASSSLGTPSGQPQHF
TRBD2 | TRBJ2-2 | few | TRBV5-5 | TGTGCCAGCAGCTCCCGGACTAGCGGTTTCCACACCGGGGAGCTGTTTTTT | CASSSRTSGFHTGELFF
. | TRBJ1-2 | once | TRBV6-5 | TGTGCCAGCAGAGACACAACCAGGGGCTACACCTTC | CASRDTTRGYTF
. | TRBJ2-1 | . | TRBV30 | TGTGCCTGGAGTGTACTGGGACTCGAGCAGTTCTTC | CAWSVLGLEQFF
. | TRBJ2-1 | few | TRBV9 | TGTGCCAGCAGCGTATCAAGCGGTCACTCCTACAATGAGCAGTTCTTC | CASSVSSGHSYNEQFF
TRBD1 | TRBJ2-7 | . | TRBV5-1 | TGCGCCAGCAGCCAAGTTCCAGGGGGCGCATACGAGCAGTACTTC | CASSQVPGGAYEQYF
TRBD1 | TRBJ2-7 | . | TRBV4-2 | TGTGCCAGCAGCCTGCACACCGGGACAGGGACCTACGAGCAGTACTTC | CASSLHTGTGTYEQYF
. | TRBJ2-2 | . | TRBV27 | TGTGCCAGCAGGCCCAGCGTCGGTGCGGGCGGGGAGCTGTTTTTT | CASRPSVGAGGELFF
TRBD1 | TRBJ2-3 | . | TRBV6-5 | TGTGCCAGCAGTGGGCCGGGACAGGGGGCAGATACGCAGTATTTT | CASSGPGQGADTQYF